This entry lists 22 T cell receptor beta chains sequenced from one sample in a study of OX40 agonist ivuxolimab in advanced cancers. Produced via immunoSEQ multiplex PCR; TCRdb's table is partial and in-frame only. Here the sample spans roughly 70,000 clones, 86% being singletons. Here the sequenced sample was CD4+ or CD8+ T cells sorted from blood, taken in a trial of the OX40 agonist ivuxolimab. The source is an adult with an advanced solid tumor such as melanoma, head and neck, liver or kidney cancer.

J is TRBJ1-5 and V is TRBV7-2, with D maybe TRBD1 (6 bases). The CDR3 covers 15 residues. V lost 1 base and J 3 bases, leaving 10 bases between the germline ends. Germline values: CDR1 SGHTA, CDR2 FQGNSA. The CDR3 region has the DNA TGTGCCAGCAGCTTAGAACAGGGAAACAATCAGCCCCAGCATTTT. It encodes CASSLEQGNNQPQHF.

The chain combines TRBV7-2 with TRBJ1-4; D gene ambiguous. The CDR3 has 15 amino acids. Trimming removed 1 base at V and 5 bases at J, with 11 bases between. Per the germline V gene, CDR1 is SGHTA and CDR2 is FQGNSA. The CDR3: CASSLVGPSNEKLFF. CDR3 in DNA: TGTGCCAGCAGCTTAGTAGGGCCGTCAAATGAAAAACTGTTTTTT.

The chain is built from TRBV28 and TRBJ2-1; 8 bases map to TRBD2. Germline CDR1 is MDHEN and CDR2 is SYDVKM. Germline trimming cut 1 base from V and 8 bases from J; bases unmatched to any gene: 16. The CDR3 has 18 amino acids. CDR3 amino acids: CASSLSTPGLGFSDEQFF. The DNA for the CDR3 is TGTGCCAGCAGTTTATCAACCCCGGGACTAGGTTTTTCGGATGAGCAGTTCTTC. Together with reference TRBV28 and TRBJ2-1, the CDR3 gives the full variable domain: DVKVTQSSRYLVKRTGEKVFLECVQDMDHENMFWYRQDPGLGLRLIYFSYDVKMKEKGDIPEGYSVSREKKERFSLILESASTNQTSMYLCASSLSTPGLGFSDEQFFGPGTRLTVL.

This clone was detected only once. The CDR3 DNA sequence: TGTGCCAGTCTCAGTTCAGGGGTTCCCTACGAGCAGTACTTC. Protein sequence: CASLSSGVPYEQYF. The chain has TRBV6-1 and TRBJ2-7; tentatively, D is TRBD1 (6 bases). The CDR3 spans 14 residues. Trimming took off 9 bases at V and 2 bases at J, with 17 bases between the two ends. Germline CDR1 is MNHNS and CDR2 is SASEGT.

In the case of this clone: This same CDR3 is encoded by further DNA sequences in the sample. The chain uses TRBV18 and TRBJ2-1; D is tentatively TRBD1 or TRBD2 (5 bases each). Trimming pared 2 bases from V and 8 bases from J, leaving 13 bases between. The CDR3 is made up of 14 amino acids. CDR1 is KGHSH, CDR2 LQKENI, per germline. Here the CDR3 reads CASSPRTRGDEQFF. The CDR3 DNA sequence: TGTGCCAGCTCACCAAGGACCCGGGGCGATGAGCAGTTCTTC. The full variable domain, its missing parts supplied by reference TRBV18 and TRBJ2-1, is NAGVMQNPRHLVRRRGQEARLRCSPMKGHSHVYWYRQLPEEGLKFMVYLQKENIIDESGMPKERFSAEFPKEGPSILRIQQVVRGDSAAYFCASSPRTRGDEQFFGPGTRLTVL.

The V and J genes are TRBV30 and TRBJ2-7; 7 bases agree with TRBD2. The germline CDR1 and CDR2 sequences are GTSNPN and SVGIG (reference sequence). V shed 4 bases, J shed 6 bases, and the junction held 9 bases outside the gene matches. CDR3 length: 13 residues. The chain's CDR3 is CAWTSGGGCEQYF. CDR3 DNA sequence: TGTGCCTGGACTAGCGGAGGAGGGTGCGAGCAGTACTTC.

The V and J genes are TRBV28 and TRBJ2-7, with TRBD2 matching over 7 bases. V trimming: 6 bases; J trimming: 0 bases; junction bases outside the gene matches: 5. The CDR3 runs 14 residues. Germline V gives CDR1 MDHEN, CDR2 SYDVKM. The CDR3 reads CASSRTSVSYEQYF. The CDR3 nucleotides are TGTGCCAGCAGCCGTACTAGCGTCTCCTACGAGCAGTACTTC.

V usage is TRBV9 and J usage is TRBJ1-2; D uncertain. V shed 0 bases and J shed 8 bases, with 11 bases lying between them. The CDR3 spans 13 residues. Germline V lookup: CDR1 SGDLS, CDR2 YYNGEE. The CDR3 coding sequence is TGTGCCAGCAGCGTAGATGGGGATGGAGGCTACACCTTC. This encodes CASSVDGDGGYTF. Filled out from reference TRBV9 and TRBJ1-2, the complete variable domain reads DSGVTQTPKHLITATGQRVTLRCSPRSGDLSVYWYQQSLDQGLQFLIQYYNGEERAKGNILERFSAQQFPDLHSELNLSSLELGDSALYFCASSVDGDGGYTFGSGTRLTVV.

This clone has only a few counts. This sequence joins TRBV7-9 and TRBJ2-3, with 7 nucleotides matching TRBD2. The CDR3 extends over 14 amino acids. The germline CDR1 and CDR2 sequences are SEHNR and FQNEAQ (reference sequence). The CDR3 here is CGTGASGNTDTQYF. In nucleotides, the CDR3 is TGTGGCACCGGGGCTAGCGGAAACACAGATACGCAGTATTTT.

The chain has TRBV9 and TRBJ1-6; 10 positions agree with TRBD1. The CDR3 has 14 residues. The V segment lost 3 bases and the J segment 9 bases; nucleotides outside the gene matches: 3. Germline V gene sequence: CDR1 SGDLS, CDR2 YYNGEE. DNA for the CDR3: TGTGCCAGCAGCGCGGGACAGGGGCGTTCACCCCTCCACTTT. Its translation: CASSAGQGRSPLHF.

The genes are TRBV19 and TRBJ2-1, with TRBD1 identical over 7 bases. V was clipped by 5 bases and J by 6 bases; unmatched bases: 10. The CDR3 length is 15 residues. Germline V gene lookup returns CDR1 LNHDA and CDR2 SQIVND (reference sequence). The CDR3 nucleotides are TGTGCCAGTAGTCTTGGACAGGCTATTAGCAATGAGCAGTTCTTC. Protein: CASSLGQAISNEQFF.

The chain carries TRBV15 and TRBJ2-7; D remains unclear. Trimming stripped 1 base from V and 0 bases from J, with 19 bases between. CDR1 and CDR2 (germline): LNHNV, YYDKDF (reference sequence). This CDR3 has 18 amino acids. Here the CDR3 reads CATSRVLYGRSYSYEQYF. The CDR3 nucleotides are TGTGCCACCAGCAGAGTCTTGTATGGCAGGTCCTACTCCTACGAGCAGTACTTC. The complete variable domain, with remaining parts taken from reference TRBV15 and TRBJ2-7, reads DAMVIQNPRYQVTQFGKPVTLSCSQTLNHNVMYWYQQKSSQAPKLLFHYYDKDFNNEADTPDNFQSRRPNTSFCFLDIRSPGLGDTAMYLCATSRVLYGRSYSYEQYFGPGTRLTVT.

The CDR3 bases are TGTGCCAGCAGCTTAACGGGGGCTAGCGGGCCTCAAGAGACCCAGTACTTC. This encodes CASSLTGASGPQETQYF. This chain connects TRBV7-3 to TRBJ2-5; TRBD2 matches 8 bases. The V segment lost 0 bases and the J segment 2 bases; nucleotides outside the gene matches: 8. Per germline, CDR1 SGHTA and CDR2 FQGTGA. The CDR3 is 17 residues long.

This clone has just a few counts. The chain links TRBV28 to TRBJ1-2, with D unresolved. Germline V lookup: CDR1 MDHEN, CDR2 SYDVKM. V lost 3 bases and J lost 4, with 18 bases in between. This CDR3 contains 16 residues. CDR3 DNA sequence: TGTGCCAGCAGTTTCGTCATCCAGGTGGGTCCCTATGGCTACACCTTC. Translated, it gives CASSFVIQVGPYGYTF.

This sequence joins TRBV2 and TRBJ2-7; D possibly uses TRBD1 or TRBD2 (5 bases each). V was clipped by 2 bases and J by 3 bases, with 11 bases between them. The CDR3 is 14 amino acids. CDR1 is SNHLY and CDR2 is FYNNEI in the germline V gene. CDR3 loop: CASSEQGEGYEQYF. CDR3 coding DNA: TGTGCCAGCAGTGAACAGGGTGAGGGCTACGAGCAGTACTTC.

This chain links TRBV30 with TRBJ2-2; D gene uncertain. CDR1 and CDR2 (germline): GTSNPN, SVGIG (reference sequence). V was pared by 1 base and J by 4 bases, with 13 bases between. CDR3 length equals 15 residues. The CDR3 region has the DNA TGTGCCTGGAGTGGACTGGGATCGGGCACCGGGGAGCTGTTTTTT. Its translation is CAWSGLGSGTGELFF.

The chain employs TRBV15 and TRBJ2-3; 9 bases fit TRBD2. Per the germline V gene, CDR1 is LNHNV and CDR2 is YYDKDF (reference sequence). The CDR3 loop spans 16 amino acids. V was clipped by 1 base and J by 1 base; unmatched bases: 3. This CDR3 reads CATSRALAGRTDTQYF. The CDR3 nucleotides read TGTGCCACCAGCAGAGCCCTAGCGGGGCGCACAGATACGCAGTATTTT.

The J gene is TRBJ2-1, the V gene TRBV11-3; D gene unclear. The length of the CDR3 is 15 residues. V shed 0 bases and J shed 0 bases, with 6 bases lying between them. From germline, CDR1 is SGHNT and CDR2 YENEEA. DNA for the CDR3: TGTGCCAGCAGCTTAGAAAGTAGCTCCTACAATGAGCAGTTCTTC. This translates into CASSLESSSYNEQFF. Drawing the rest from reference TRBV11-3 and TRBJ2-1, the complete variable domain is EAGVVQSPRYKIIEKKQPVAFWCNPISGHNTLYWYLQNLGQGPELLIRYENEEAVDDSQLPKDRFSAERLKGVDSTLKIQPAELGDSAVYLCASSLESSSYNEQFFGPGTRLTVL.

J is TRBJ2-3 and V is TRBV2; TRBD2 aligns across 9 bases. This CDR3 region has 16 residues. Trimming took 4 bases from V and 0 from J; bases not matched to a gene: 5. Germline-derived CDR1 and CDR2 are SNHLY and FYNNEI. CDR3 in DNA: TGTGCCAGCAGTGGGGTAGCGGGAGCTAGCACAGATACGCAGTATTTT. Protein sequence: CASSGVAGASTDTQYF.

V and J are TRBV19 and TRBJ2-7; possibly TRBD1 for D (7 bases). V lost 9 bases, J lost 2 bases, and 17 bases lay in between. The CDR3 loop spans 14 amino acids. In germline, CDR1 is LNHDA, CDR2 SQIVND (reference sequence). The CDR3 is CASRPRGVTYEQYF. The CDR3 coding sequence is TGTGCCAGCCGGCCCAGGGGGGTAACCTACGAGCAGTACTTC.

This clone is medium-sized within its sample. CDR3 nucleotide sequence: TGTGCCAGTAGTATAAGGACTAGCGGGAGTAATGAGCAGTTCTTC. This codes for CASSIRTSGSNEQFF. V is TRBV19 and J is TRBJ2-1, with 13 bases aligning to TRBD2. The J segment lost 7 bases and the V segment lost 2 bases, leaving 2 bases of the junction unmatched. Germline V gene data show CDR1 as LNHDA and CDR2 as SQIVND (reference sequence). CDR3 length: 15 amino acids. The full variable domain, in which reference TRBV19 and TRBJ2-1 provide the parts outside the CDR3, is DGGITQSPKYLFRKEGQNVTLSCEQNLNHDAMYWYRQDPGQGLRLIYYSQIVNDFQKGDIAEGYSVSREKKESFPLTVTSAQKNPTAFYLCASSIRTSGSNEQFFGPGTRLTVL.

The chain is built from TRBV9 and TRBJ2-2, with a tentative D call TRBD1 (6 bases). CDR1 SGDLS and CDR2 YYNGEE come from the germline V gene. V dropped 6 bases and J dropped 2 bases, with 11 bases sitting between them. This CDR3 is 14 amino acids long. The CDR3 bases are TGTGCCAGCATACAGGGCCCTAACACCGGGGAGCTGTTTTTT. The encoded protein is CASIQGPNTGELFF.